Given below is one T cell receptor beta chain in context. The data belong to a study of control samples from healthy donors and cancer patients. The assay was immunoSEQ multiplex PCR, and TCRdb's table has in-frame clones only and misses some. The sample yields 100,000 to 150,000 clones, about 88% seen once. Sequencing was done on a sample of blood. The sequence was obtained from a man between 50 and 59 years old in good health.

The CDR3 protein is CASSLSGYSNQPQHF. Here the CDR3 DNA reads TGCGCCAGCAGCTTGTCGGGTTATAGCAATCAGCCCCAGCATTTT. The genes are TRBV5-1 and TRBJ1-5; D not resolved. Deletions cut 1 base from V and 0 bases from J, with 8 bases between. Germline V gene sequence: CDR1 SGHRS, CDR2 YFSETQ. The CDR3 runs 15 residues.